This record concerns one TCR beta chain sequence. Its antigen is not known. PCR involved 60 Vbeta and 13 Jbeta primers. This table comes from immunoSEQ multiplex PCR, and its TCRdb copy is limited to in-frame clones, with some not included. The table records under 150,000 clones, around 84% of them present only once. Losses at the gene ends were 1 base for V and 1 base for J; bases not matched to a gene: 2. The CDR3 has 15 residues. Looked up from germline, CDR1 is SGHTS and CDR2 is YDEGEE. This sample is part of a study of cytomegalovirus exposure and HLA in healthy donors. General study points: What was likely a sequencing artifact was a cluster of highly shared sequence variants. Associated with cytomegalovirus, according to the listing, were 150 to 200 TCR beta chains. Productive rates of about 87% or about 30% were seen for most TCR beta V segments in an earlier analysis.

The chain employs TRBV5-8 and TRBJ2-1, with 7 bases identical to TRBD2. Sequenced material: PBMCs. The source of this sequence is a man aged 18 to 29 in good health and CMV-seronegative. Here the CDR3 reads CASSLYGGSYNEQFF. The CDR3 DNA sequence: TGTGCCAGCAGCTTGTACGGGGGGTCCTACAATGAGCAGTTCTTC.